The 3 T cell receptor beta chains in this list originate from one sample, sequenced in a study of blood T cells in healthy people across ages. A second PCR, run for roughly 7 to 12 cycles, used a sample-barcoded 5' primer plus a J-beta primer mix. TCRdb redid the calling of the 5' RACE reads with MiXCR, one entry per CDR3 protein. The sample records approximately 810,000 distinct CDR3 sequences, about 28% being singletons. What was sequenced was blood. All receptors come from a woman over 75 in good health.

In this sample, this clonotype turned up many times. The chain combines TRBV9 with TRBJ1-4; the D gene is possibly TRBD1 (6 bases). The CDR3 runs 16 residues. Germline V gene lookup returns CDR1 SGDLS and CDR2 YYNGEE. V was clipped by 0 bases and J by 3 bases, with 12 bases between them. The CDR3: CASSVATAGANEKLFF. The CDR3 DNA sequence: TGTGCCAGCAGCGTAGCTACGGCAGGGGCTAATGAAAAACTGTTTTTT.

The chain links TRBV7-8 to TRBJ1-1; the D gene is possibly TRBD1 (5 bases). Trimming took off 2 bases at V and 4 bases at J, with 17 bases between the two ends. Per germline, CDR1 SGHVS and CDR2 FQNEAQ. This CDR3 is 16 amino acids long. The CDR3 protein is CASSLWEDTFGTEAFF. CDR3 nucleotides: TGTGCCAGCAGCTTATGGGAGGACACCTTCGGCACTGAAGCTTTCTTT. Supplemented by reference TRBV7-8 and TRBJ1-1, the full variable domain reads GAGVSQSPRYKVAKRGQDVALRCDPISGHVSLFWYQQALGQGPEFLTYFQNEAQLDKSGLPSDRFFAERPEGSVSTLKIQRTQQEDSAVYLCASSLWEDTFGTEAFFGQGTRLTVV.

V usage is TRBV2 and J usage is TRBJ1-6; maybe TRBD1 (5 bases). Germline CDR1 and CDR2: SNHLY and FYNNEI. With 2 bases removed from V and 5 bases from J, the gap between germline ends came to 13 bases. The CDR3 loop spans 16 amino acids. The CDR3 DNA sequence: TGTGCCAGCAGTGAACAGGGTTTCGCGAATAATTCACCCCTCCACTTT. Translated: CASSEQGFANNSPLHF.